This paragraph reports one T cell receptor beta chain. Its cognate antigen has yet to be identified. The sample holds no much larger clone one base away, and base qualities are not on file. The immunoSEQ Assay, a bias-controlled multiplex PCR, was used to amplify TCRbeta CDR3 regions from genomic DNA. On the study's bioinformatics: Within the assay, amplification of reference gene primers was used to estimate how many nucleated cells each sample contained. To quantify the absolute abundance of each unique TCRbeta CDR3 rearrangement, sequence reads were collapsed and filtered. Productive Simpson clonality was computed per sample as the square root of Simpson's diversity index over productive rearrangements. Drawn from immuneACCESS, this table holds only the in-frame rearrangements with V and J called that TCRdb kept. Clones are partly lost; checked studies trace under half to an unresolved V gene and leave the rest unexplained. V and J calls and clone size follow that table, whereas D and trimming were derived from the DNA. This sample has about 190,000 clones in its table, and around 84% of those were observed once. Roughly 4.5% of the sample belongs to the ten largest clones.

This entry belongs to a study of blood T cell repertoires in COVID-19 (dated by TCRdb to 2018 to 2020). A note on the overall study: Samples covering the acute and convalescent phases of COVID-19 were provided by collaborators in the United States, Italy and Spain. The material from the prospective study consisted of cDNA or gDNA derived from T cells, B-cell-depleted T cells, or PBMCs. Deeply sampled blood TCRbeta repertoires from subjects exposed to, actively infected with, or recovered from COVID-19 were included in the dataset. The repertoires were made available in a free public database intended to serve as a resource for research on the immune response to SARS-CoV-2. Samples were obtained from the ongoing ImmuneRACE study (first 160 participants) and from 1,000 to 1,500 subjects provided by 6 global collaborators. Nearly every sample came with metadata listing a de-identified subject ID, COVID-19 status, age in years and sex. Where HLA class I and class II types were available, the types were taken from metadata supplied by the sample provider, not from assay-based typing.

V and J lose 1 base and 3 bases, and a span of 5 bases separates them. In the germline V gene (reference sequence), CDR1 corresponds to LNHNV and CDR2 to YYDKDF. The CDR3 runs 13 residues from the cysteine to the phenylalanine. Just CDR3 DNA is preserved here, 39 bases in frame from base 1. The investigation overall reported the following: The amount of clinical and demographic metadata varied by source and participant and was provided uncurated.

Whole blood was collected in K2EDTA tubes by collaborating institutions according to the institutions' own protocols. For TCRbeta analysis, collaborators shipped samples as frozen whole blood, isolated PBMCs, or DNA extracted from either of those sample types. Sequenced: peripheral blood. This chain joins TRBV15 to TRBJ2-3; D gene: possibly TRBD2, on 5 matching bases. This clonotype was obtained from a woman older than 75 with acute or convalescent COVID-19. The CDR3 reads CATSRGGTDTQYF. The nucleotide sequence is given as TGTGCCACCAGCAGAGGAGGGACAGATACGCAGTATTTT.